This entry lists 19 T cell receptor beta chains sequenced from one sample in a study of human T cells and chemical hapten exposure. Described time point: patch test 3, about 24 weeks after DPC sensitization. Treatment noted: therapeutic diphenylcyclopropenone sensitization with weekly scalp DPC. TCRdb reanalysed the RACE reads using MiXCR and keeps one entry per CDR3 protein. The sample includes about 84,000 distinct CDR3 sequences, 10% to 11% of them seen just once. The sample here was whole blood, taken in connection with sensitization to the hapten diphenylcyclopropenone (DPC). The receptors were sampled from a woman between 45 and 60 years old with alopecia areata. Some clones in this sample may be carry-over from other donors' samples.

This clonotype was seen at least ten times. The rearrangement uses TRBV19 and TRBJ2-2, with 10 bases matching TRBD2. CDR1 LNHDA and CDR2 SQIVND come from the germline V gene (reference sequence). J gave up 0 bases and V 6 bases, and 4 bases lay outside the gene matches. The length of the CDR3 is 16 residues. For the CDR3, the DNA is TGTGCCAGTAGGACGGGACTAGCGCCGAACACCGGGGAGCTGTTTTTT. Translated, it gives CASRTGLAPNTGELFF.

This clonotype was observed a few times. The chain carries TRBV7-4 and TRBJ1-5; 7 bases align to TRBD1. The CDR3 runs 16 residues. With 5 bases clipped from V and 4 bases from J, the junction kept 11 bases outside the gene matches. CDR1 and CDR2 from the germline V gene are SGHVT and SQSDAQ. CDR3 DNA: TGTGCCAGCAGCACCACCCGGACAGGACCAAATCAGCCCCAGCATTTT. Amino acids: CASSTTRTGPNQPQHF.

This clonotype was picked up many times. The CDR3 is CASSYASVGQETQYF. The DNA of the CDR3 is TGTGCCAGCAGTTACGCGTCGGTCGGCCAAGAGACCCAGTACTTC. This chain connects TRBV6-5 to TRBJ2-5; D gene ambiguous. With 2 bases removed from V and 1 base from J, the gap between germline ends came to 11 bases. The germline gives CDR1 MNHEY, CDR2 SVGAGI. The CDR3 spans 15 residues.

J is TRBJ1-1 and V is TRBV29-1; D may be TRBD1 (6 bases). Trimming stripped 3 bases from V and 0 bases from J, with 8 bases between. Germline CDR1 SQVTM, CDR2 ANQGSEA. The CDR3 has 13 amino acids. The CDR3: CSVDRGLNTEAFF. The DNA of the CDR3 is TGCAGCGTTGACCGGGGGCTGAACACTGAAGCTTTCTTT.

This clonotype has a single count. The chain links TRBV5-1 to TRBJ2-7, with 12 positions matching TRBD1. J lost 5 bases, V lost 6 bases, and 6 bases had no gene match. From germline, CDR1 is SGHRS and CDR2 YFSETQ. This CDR3 is 14 amino acids long. Here the CDR3 reads CASTGGTGGHEQYF. Written as DNA, the CDR3 is TGCGCCAGCACTGGGGGGACAGGGGGCCACGAGCAGTACTTC.

The chain is built from TRBV28 and TRBJ1-1, with D possibly being TRBD1 (5 bases). The CDR3 runs 14 residues. Trimming removed 7 bases from V and 10 bases from J, with 22 bases in between. Germline V gene data show CDR1 as MDHEN and CDR2 as SYDVKM. The CDR3 DNA reads TGTGCCAGCATCCAAGGAGGGGACCCTTGGGGAGCTTTCTTT. Translation: CASIQGGDPWGAFF.

This clonotype was counted ten times or more. This sequence may be a read error, since a much larger clone differs from it by one base. In DNA form, the CDR3 reads TGTGCCAGCAGCTTAAGGGGGGCCTACGAGCAGTACTTC. It yields the protein CASSLRGAYEQYF. The chain links TRBV11-2 to TRBJ2-7, with D perhaps given as TRBD1 or TRBD2 (6 bases each). Trimming cost V 2 bases and J 2 bases, with 7 bases left between them. This CDR3 has 13 amino acids. Germline CDR1 SGHAT, CDR2 FQNNGV. Full variable domain (remainder filled in from reference TRBV11-2 and TRBJ2-7): EAGVAQSPRYKIIEKRQSVAFWCNPISGHATLYWYQQILGQGPKLLIQFQNNGVVDDSQLPKDRFSAERLKGVDSTLKIQPAKLEDSAVYLCASSLRGAYEQYFGPGTRLTVT.

This clonotype was detected many times. V is TRBV5-1 and J is TRBJ1-2; the D gene is possibly TRBD1 (5 bases). CDR1 is SGHRS, CDR2 YFSETQ, per germline. The CDR3 consists of 13 residues. V was clipped by 4 bases and J by 4 bases, with 11 bases between them. Here the CDR3 reads CASSATGGYGYTF. The CDR3 bases are TGCGCCAGCAGCGCAACAGGAGGCTATGGCTACACCTTC. Full variable domain (missing parts from reference TRBV5-1 and TRBJ1-2): KAGVTQTPRYLIKTRGQQVTLSCSPISGHRSVSWYQQTPGQGLQFLFEYFSETQRNKGNFPGRFSGRQFSNSRSEMNVSTLELGDSALYLCASSATGGYGYTFGSGTRLTVV.

This clonotype came up a few times. The rearrangement joins TRBV24-1 to TRBJ2-3; 9 nucleotides align to TRBD1. The junction had 6 bases not matched to a gene; V was cut back by 3 bases and J by 0 bases. Germline-derived CDR1 and CDR2 are KGHDR and SFDVKD. This CDR3 comprises 17 residues. The CDR3 nucleotides read TGTGCCACCAGTGATCGGGGACAGGGCTTAAGCACAGATACGCAGTATTTT. It yields the protein CATSDRGQGLSTDTQYF.

V gene TRBV19 combines with J gene TRBJ2-5; D possibly corresponds to TRBD1 (6 bases). CDR1 is LNHDA and CDR2 is SQIVND in the germline V gene (reference sequence). This CDR3 has 13 residues. V lost 10 bases to trimming and J lost 4 bases, with 16 bases between them. This CDR3 reads CATKGQMTETQYF. CDR3 coding DNA: TGTGCCACCAAAGGACAGATGACAGAGACCCAGTACTTC. Together with reference TRBV19 and TRBJ2-5, the CDR3 gives the full variable domain: DGGITQSPKYLFRKEGQNVTLSCEQNLNHDAMYWYRQDPGQGLRLIYYSQIVNDFQKGDIAEGYSVSREKKESFPLTVTSAQKNPTAFYLCATKGQMTETQYFGPGTRLLVL.

This clonotype was seen many times. The J gene is TRBJ1-1, the V gene TRBV6-5, with 9 bases that match TRBD1. The V gene's germline CDR1 is MNHEY and CDR2 SVGAGI. The trim removed 4 bases at V and 4 bases at J, leaving 4 bases unmatched. The CDR3 contains 14 residues. CDR3 loop: CASSSGQGATEAFF. The CDR3 nucleotides are TGTGCCAGCAGTTCGGGACAGGGTGCCACTGAAGCTTTCTTT.

V and J are TRBV18 and TRBJ1-5; D is undetermined. This CDR3 has 14 residues. V shed 3 bases and J shed 9 bases, with 15 bases lying between them. Germline CDR1 KGHSH, CDR2 LQKENI. The CDR3 is CASSPISDARPQHF. The CDR3 DNA sequence: TGTGCCAGCTCACCTATCAGTGATGCGAGGCCCCAGCATTTT.

This clonotype has only a few counts. The chain employs TRBV29-1 and TRBJ1-2, with D tentatively TRBD1 (6 bases). CDR1 SQVTM and CDR2 ANQGSEA come from the germline V gene. The CDR3 runs to 14 residues. CDR3 protein: CTAVGAVSNYGYTF. The DNA of the CDR3 is TGCACCGCGGTGGGGGCGGTTTCGAACTATGGCTACACCTTC.

This clonotype was observed many times. This rearrangement joins TRBV6-1 to TRBJ1-1; D is unclear. V lost 4 bases to trimming and J lost 11 bases, with 11 bases between them. The CDR3 loop spans 11 amino acids. The germline V gene has CDR1 MNHNS and CDR2 SASEGT. CDR3 DNA: TGTGCCAGCAGTGCGGGTCAGAGGGCTTTCTTT. As protein: CASSAGQRAFF.

This clonotype was found many times. The chain is built from TRBV7-2 and TRBJ2-7; 8 bases fit TRBD2. CDR3 length: 14 amino acids. Trimming cost V 5 bases and J 3 bases; bases outside gene matches: 6. The germline CDR1 and CDR2 sequences are SGHTA and FQGNSA. This CDR3 reads CASSLGLGVYEQYF. In DNA, the CDR3 is TGTGCCAGCAGCCTGGGACTAGGGGTCTACGAGCAGTACTTC.

This rearrangement joins TRBV19 to TRBJ2-3; D remains unclear. Germline lookup yields CDR1 LNHDA and CDR2 SQIVND (reference sequence). This CDR3 comprises 13 residues. V shed 6 bases and J shed 0 bases, with 7 bases lying between them. CDR3 region: CASRHPSTDTQYF. DNA of the CDR3: TGTGCCAGTAGACACCCTAGCACAGATACGCAGTATTTT.

This clonotype was detected ten times or more. This sequence joins TRBV29-1 and TRBJ2-7; 13 bases agree with TRBD2. This CDR3 has 14 residues. After removal of 3 bases from V and 5 bases from J, the junction contained 4 bases not matched to a gene. Germline loops: CDR1 SQVTM, CDR2 ANQGSEA. The CDR3 region has the DNA TGCAGCGTTGACAGCGGGACTAGCGGGGACGAGCAGTACTTC. This gives the protein CSVDSGTSGDEQYF.

This chain joins TRBV12-3 or TRBV12-4 and TRBJ1-1; 9 bases are shared with TRBD1. The CDR3 length is 15 residues. V was clipped by 3 bases and J by 2 bases; unmatched bases: 4. This CDR3 is CASSLRGQGNTEAFF. The CDR3 DNA follows: TGTGCCAGCAGTTTGAGGGGACAGGGCAACACTGAAGCTTTCTTT.

This clonotype was observed many times. The chain carries TRBV6-5 and TRBJ2-2, with D tentatively TRBD2 (6 bases). This CDR3 contains 16 residues. V was cut by 5 bases and J by 0 bases, with 13 bases left in between. The germline V gene has CDR1 MNHEY and CDR2 SVGAGI. CDR3 DNA: TGTGCCAGCAGTCTCTTGGGACTTTCGAACACCGGGGAGCTGTTTTTT. Translation gives CASSLLGLSNTGELFF.